The 8 T cell receptor beta chains in this list originate from one sample, sequenced in a study of tumor-infiltrating lymphocytes in primary liver carcinoma. Using a constant-region primer together with ProtoScript II reverse transcriptase, TCR beta cDNA was made from 500 ng of total RNA. Each TCR beta library was derived from three nested multiplex PCR rounds that employed slightly modified ARM-PCR. Researchers ran the first two PCR rounds for 9 to 10 cycles each with TRBV1-TRBV30 forward primers and a C-beta reverse primer. MiXCR, run by TCRdb on the multiplex PCR reads, gives a single entry per CDR3 protein. The sample has tens of thousands of distinct CDR3 sequences, roughly 75% seen once. Co-extracting RNA and DNA was done with 20-30 mg of unsorted bulk tissue as input. Material for sequencing was tumor-adjacent normal liver tissue. These receptors were taken from a man aged 35-49 years with primary liver carcinoma and hepatitis B virus infection.

On this clonotype itself: This may stem from a read error, because a much larger clone lies one nucleotide away. This rearrangement joins TRBV15 to TRBJ2-3, with no clear D. This CDR3 has 12 residues. Germline assignment: CDR1 LNHNV and CDR2 YYDKDF (reference sequence). CDR3 residues: CATNRDKLPQYF. In nucleotides, the CDR3 is TGTGCCACCAACAGAGATAAATTGCCGCAGTATTTT.

This clonotype was recorded many times. This CDR3 is missing its conserved last phenylalanine or tryptophan, likely due to a read error. The V gene is TRBV12-3 or TRBV12-4, the J gene TRBJ1-1; no clear D. The CDR3 spans 14 residues. V was clipped by 4 bases and J by 4 bases, with 13 bases between them. The CDR3 protein is CASSSSLMGTEAFL. CDR3 DNA: TGTGCCAGCAGTTCATCGCTGATGGGCACTGAAGCTTTCTTA.

Details on this clonotype: This CDR3 fails to terminate in the conserved phenylalanine or tryptophan, so it likely reflects a read error. The rearrangement joins TRBV12-3 or TRBV12-4 to TRBJ2-1, with 9 bases fitting TRBD2. This CDR3 is built from 14 residues. CDR3 sequence (DNA): TGTGCTAGCAGTTTGCGGGAGGGCCGGAATGAGCAGTTCTCC. Translated: CASSLREGRNEQFS.

As concerns this clonotype: Since the CDR3 does not end with the conserved phenylalanine or tryptophan, this likely comes from a read error. The chain is built from TRBV20-1 and TRBJ2-5; tentatively, D is TRBD2 (7 bases). Germline values: CDR1 DFQATT, CDR2 SNEGSKA (reference sequence). V was cut by 8 bases and J by 2 bases, with 15 bases left in between. This CDR3 has 13 amino acids. CDR3 sequence reads: CSTYRGAQETQYL. The DNA of the CDR3 is TGCAGTACCTACCGGGGGGCACAAGAGACCCAGTACCTC.

The chain carries TRBV11-2 and TRBJ2-4; 7 bases fit TRBD1. The CDR3 has 14 residues. The ends lost 11 bases at V and 7 bases at J; junction bases unmatched: 14. Germline loops: CDR1 SGHAT, CDR2 FQNNGV. The CDR3 DNA sequence: TGTGCCTGCGGCTCCGGGACAGAGGATAACATTCAGTACTTC. Protein product: CACGSGTEDNIQYF.

The chain uses TRBV29-1 and TRBJ2-3, with TRBD2 matching 7 bases. Germline CDR1 SQVTM, CDR2 ANQGSEA. The V and J ends lost 6 bases and 7 bases, in that order; junction bases with no gene match: 7. This CDR3 spans 12 amino acids. CDR3 coding DNA: TGCAGCGTCATGTCGGGGGGAAATACGCAGTATTTT. This translates into CSVMSGGNTQYF.

Turning to this clonotype: Likely a read error: the CDR3 ends without its conserved phenylalanine or tryptophan. In DNA form, the CDR3 reads TGTGTCAGCAGTTCGTTCGGGACCGCCTACGAGCAGTACTTA. Its translation: CVSSSFGTAYEQYL. V usage is TRBV6-2 or TRBV6-3 and J usage is TRBJ2-7; either TRBD1 or TRBD2 may fit D (5 bases each). Germline CDR1 and CDR2: MNHEY and SVGEGT. The CDR3 runs 14 residues.

Comments on this clonotype: No conserved phenylalanine or tryptophan ends this CDR3, so it is likely a read error. No DNA is shown, since the ends of the CDR3 on it are uncertain; the CDR3 is the one TCRdb lists. The CDR3 protein is CSVRTSGSWAETRYI. The chain couples TRBV29-1 to TRBJ2-5; the table's D call, TRBD2, has no DNA check behind it. Germline assignment: CDR1 SQVTM and CDR2 ANQGSEA. The CDR3 spans 15 residues, counting both ends.